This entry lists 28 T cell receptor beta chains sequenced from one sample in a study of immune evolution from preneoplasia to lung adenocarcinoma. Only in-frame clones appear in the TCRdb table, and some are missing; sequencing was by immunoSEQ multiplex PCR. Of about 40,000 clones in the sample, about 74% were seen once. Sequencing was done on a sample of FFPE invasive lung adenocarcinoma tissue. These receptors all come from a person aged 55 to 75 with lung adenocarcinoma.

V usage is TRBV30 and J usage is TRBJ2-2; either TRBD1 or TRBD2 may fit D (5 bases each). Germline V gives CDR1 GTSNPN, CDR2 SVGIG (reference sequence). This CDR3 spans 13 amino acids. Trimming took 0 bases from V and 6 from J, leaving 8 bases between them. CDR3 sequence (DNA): TGTGCCTGGAGTGTGAGGGGCGCCGGGGAGCTGTTTTTT. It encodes CAWSVRGAGELFF.

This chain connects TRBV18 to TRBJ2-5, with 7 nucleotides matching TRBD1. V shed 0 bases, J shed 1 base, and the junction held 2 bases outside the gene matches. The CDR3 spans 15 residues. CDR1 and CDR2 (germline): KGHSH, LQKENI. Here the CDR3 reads CASSPPRTGQETQYF. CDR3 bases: TGTGCCAGCTCACCACCGAGGACAGGCCAAGAGACCCAGTACTTC.

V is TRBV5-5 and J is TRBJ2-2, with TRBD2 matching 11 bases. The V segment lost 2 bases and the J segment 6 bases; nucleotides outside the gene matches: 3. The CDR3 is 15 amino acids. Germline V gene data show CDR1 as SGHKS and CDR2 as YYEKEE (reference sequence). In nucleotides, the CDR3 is TGTGCCAGCAGCTTCCTAGCGGGAGGTCCCGGGGAGCTGTTTTTT. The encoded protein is CASSFLAGGPGELFF.

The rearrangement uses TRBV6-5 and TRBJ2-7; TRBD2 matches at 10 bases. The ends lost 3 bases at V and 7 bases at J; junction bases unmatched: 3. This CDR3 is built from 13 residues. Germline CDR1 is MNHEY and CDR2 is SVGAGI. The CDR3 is CASSYSGRQEQYF. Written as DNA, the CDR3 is TGTGCCAGCAGTTATAGCGGGAGGCAGGAGCAGTACTTC.

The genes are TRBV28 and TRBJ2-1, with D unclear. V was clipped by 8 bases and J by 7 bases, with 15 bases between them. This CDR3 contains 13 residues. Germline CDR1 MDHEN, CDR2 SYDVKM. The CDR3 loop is CASHRPIYNEQFF. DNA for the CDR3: TGTGCCAGCCACCGCCCAATATATAATGAGCAGTTCTTC.

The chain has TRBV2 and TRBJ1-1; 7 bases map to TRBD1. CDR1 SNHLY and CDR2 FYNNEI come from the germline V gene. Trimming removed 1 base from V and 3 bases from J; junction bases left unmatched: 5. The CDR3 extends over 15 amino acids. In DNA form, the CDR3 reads TGTGCCAGCAGTGAAGTACAGGGGAGGGACACTGAAGCTTTCTTT. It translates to CASSEVQGRDTEAFF.

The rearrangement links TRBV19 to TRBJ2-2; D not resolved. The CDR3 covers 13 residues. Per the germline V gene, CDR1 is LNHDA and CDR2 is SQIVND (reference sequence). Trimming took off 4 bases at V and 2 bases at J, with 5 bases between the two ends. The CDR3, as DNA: TGTGCCAGTAGTACCTACAACACCGGGGAGCTGTTTTTT. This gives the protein CASSTYNTGELFF.

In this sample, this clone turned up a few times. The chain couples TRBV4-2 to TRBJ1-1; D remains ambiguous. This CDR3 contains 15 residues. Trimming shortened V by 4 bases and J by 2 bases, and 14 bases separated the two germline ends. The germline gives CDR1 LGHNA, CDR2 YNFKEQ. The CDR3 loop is CASSRDRTVNTEAFF. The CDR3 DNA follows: TGTGCCAGCAGCCGAGACCGCACTGTCAACACTGAAGCTTTCTTT.

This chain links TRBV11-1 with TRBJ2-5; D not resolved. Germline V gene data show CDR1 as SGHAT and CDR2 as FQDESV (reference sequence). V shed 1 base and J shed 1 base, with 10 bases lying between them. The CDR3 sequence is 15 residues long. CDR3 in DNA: TGTGCCAGCAGCTTAGGACGGGCACCCCAAGAGACCCAGTACTTC. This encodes CASSLGRAPQETQYF.

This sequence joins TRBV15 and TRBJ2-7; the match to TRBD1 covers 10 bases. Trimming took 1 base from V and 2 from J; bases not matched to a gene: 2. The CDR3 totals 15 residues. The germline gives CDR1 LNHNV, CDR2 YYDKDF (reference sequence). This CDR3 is CATSRAGQGAYEQYF. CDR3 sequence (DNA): TGTGCCACCAGCAGAGCAGGACAGGGGGCCTACGAGCAGTACTTC.

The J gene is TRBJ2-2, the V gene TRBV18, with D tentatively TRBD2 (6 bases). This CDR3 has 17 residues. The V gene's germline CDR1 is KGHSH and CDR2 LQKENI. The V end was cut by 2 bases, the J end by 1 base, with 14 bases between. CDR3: CASSPRGGGKNTGELFF. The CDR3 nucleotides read TGTGCCAGCTCACCAAGAGGCGGAGGGAAGAACACCGGGGAGCTGTTTTTT.

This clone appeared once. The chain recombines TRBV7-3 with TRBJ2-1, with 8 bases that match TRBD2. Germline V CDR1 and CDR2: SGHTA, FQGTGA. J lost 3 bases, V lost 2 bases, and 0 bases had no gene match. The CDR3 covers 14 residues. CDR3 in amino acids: CASSLGTSYNEQFF. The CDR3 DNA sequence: TGTGCCAGCAGCTTAGGGACTAGCTACAATGAGCAGTTCTTC. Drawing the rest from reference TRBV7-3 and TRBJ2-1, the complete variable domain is GAGVSQTPSNKVTEKGKYVELRCDPISGHTALYWYRQSLGQGPEFLIYFQGTGAADDSGLPNDRFFAVRPEGSVSTLKIQRTERGDSAVYLCASSLGTSYNEQFFGPGTRLTVL.

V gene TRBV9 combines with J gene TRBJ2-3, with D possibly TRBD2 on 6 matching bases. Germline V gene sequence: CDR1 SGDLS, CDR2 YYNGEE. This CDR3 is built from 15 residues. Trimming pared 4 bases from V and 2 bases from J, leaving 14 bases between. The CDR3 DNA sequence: TGTGCCAGCAGCCATCGACCGGGAGTCACAGATACGCAGTATTTT. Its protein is CASSHRPGVTDTQYF.

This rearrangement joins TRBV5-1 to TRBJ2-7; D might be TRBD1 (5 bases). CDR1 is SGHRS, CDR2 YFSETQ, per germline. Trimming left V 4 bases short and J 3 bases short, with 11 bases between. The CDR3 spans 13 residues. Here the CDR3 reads CASSLQADYEQYF. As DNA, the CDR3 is TGCGCCAGCAGCCTACAGGCCGACTACGAGCAGTACTTC.

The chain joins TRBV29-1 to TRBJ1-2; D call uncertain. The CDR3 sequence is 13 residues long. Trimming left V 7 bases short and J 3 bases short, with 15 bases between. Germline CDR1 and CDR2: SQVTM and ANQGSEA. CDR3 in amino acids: CSAYNYQDYGYTF. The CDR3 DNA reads TGCAGCGCCTACAACTATCAAGACTATGGCTACACCTTC.

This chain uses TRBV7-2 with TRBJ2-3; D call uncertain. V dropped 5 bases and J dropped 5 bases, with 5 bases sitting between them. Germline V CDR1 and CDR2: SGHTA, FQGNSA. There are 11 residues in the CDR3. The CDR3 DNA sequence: TGTGCCAGCAGCCTGCGAGATACGCAGTATTTT. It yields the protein CASSLRDTQYF.

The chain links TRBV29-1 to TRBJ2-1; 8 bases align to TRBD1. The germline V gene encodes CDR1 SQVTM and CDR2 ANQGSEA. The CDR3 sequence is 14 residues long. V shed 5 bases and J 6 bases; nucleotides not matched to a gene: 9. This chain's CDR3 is CSVNDRGKSNEQFF. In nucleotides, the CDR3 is TGCAGCGTTAACGACAGGGGCAAAAGCAATGAGCAGTTCTTC.

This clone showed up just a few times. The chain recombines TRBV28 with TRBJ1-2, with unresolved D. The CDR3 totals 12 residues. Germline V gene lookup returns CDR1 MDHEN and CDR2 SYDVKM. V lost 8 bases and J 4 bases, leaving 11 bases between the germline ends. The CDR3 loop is CASDGLSYGYTF. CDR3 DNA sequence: TGTGCCAGCGATGGACTCTCCTATGGCTACACCTTC.

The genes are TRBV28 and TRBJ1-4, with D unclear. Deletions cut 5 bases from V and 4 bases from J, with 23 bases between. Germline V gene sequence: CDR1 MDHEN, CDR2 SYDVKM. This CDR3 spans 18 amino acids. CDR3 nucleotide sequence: TGTGCCAGCAGTCCTTCATTCTCGGCTAGGCGGAGTAATGAAAAACTGTTTTTT. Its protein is CASSPSFSARRSNEKLFF. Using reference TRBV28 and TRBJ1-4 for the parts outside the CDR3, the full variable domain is DVKVTQSSRYLVKRTGEKVFLECVQDMDHENMFWYRQDPGLGLRLIYFSYDVKMKEKGDIPEGYSVSREKKERFSLILESASTNQTSMYLCASSPSFSARRSNEKLFFGSGTQLSVL.

CDR3 in DNA: TGTGCCAGCAGTTTTCTCGTGGAGACCCAGTACTTC. Residues: CASSFLVETQYF. The chain couples TRBV28 to TRBJ2-5; D gene uncertain. CDR1 and CDR2 (germline): MDHEN, SYDVKM. The V end lost 3 bases, the J end lost 5 bases, and 7 bases lay between the germline ends. CDR3 length: 12 amino acids.

The CDR3 DNA is TGTGCCAGCATCTCCGGGACAGGGGACGAAGACGAGCAGTACTTC. This codes for CASISGTGDEDEQYF. The V call is TRBV21-1, the J call TRBJ2-7; TRBD1, the table's D call, lacks a check against the DNA. TRBV21-1 is shown as a pseudogene. The CDR3 covers 15 residues.

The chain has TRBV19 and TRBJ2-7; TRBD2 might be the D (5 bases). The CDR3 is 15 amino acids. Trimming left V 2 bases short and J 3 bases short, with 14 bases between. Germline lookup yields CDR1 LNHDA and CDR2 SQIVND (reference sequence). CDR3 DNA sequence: TGTGCCAGTAGTATAAGCTTGGGAGTCGGCTACGAGCAGTACTTC. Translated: CASSISLGVGYEQYF.

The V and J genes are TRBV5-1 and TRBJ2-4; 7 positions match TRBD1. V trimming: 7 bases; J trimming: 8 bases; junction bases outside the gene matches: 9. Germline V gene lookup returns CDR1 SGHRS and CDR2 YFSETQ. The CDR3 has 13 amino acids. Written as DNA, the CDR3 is TGCGCCAGCCGCACCTCTCAGGGGGACATTCAGTACTTC. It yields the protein CASRTSQGDIQYF.

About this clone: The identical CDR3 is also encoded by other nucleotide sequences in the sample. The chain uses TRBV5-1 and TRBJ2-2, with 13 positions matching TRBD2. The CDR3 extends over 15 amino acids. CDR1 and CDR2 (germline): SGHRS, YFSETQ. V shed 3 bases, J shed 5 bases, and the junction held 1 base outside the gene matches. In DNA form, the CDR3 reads TGCGCCAGCAGCTCGGGACTAGCGGGGACCGGGGAGCTGTTTTTT. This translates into CASSSGLAGTGELFF.

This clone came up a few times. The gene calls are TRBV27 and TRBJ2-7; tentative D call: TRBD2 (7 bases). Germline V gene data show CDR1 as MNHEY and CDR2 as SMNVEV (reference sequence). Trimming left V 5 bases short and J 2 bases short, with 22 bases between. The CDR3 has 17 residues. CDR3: CASSLRPSRGAAYEQYF. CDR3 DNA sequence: TGTGCCAGCAGTCTTCGCCCCTCCCGGGGGGCAGCCTACGAGCAGTACTTC.

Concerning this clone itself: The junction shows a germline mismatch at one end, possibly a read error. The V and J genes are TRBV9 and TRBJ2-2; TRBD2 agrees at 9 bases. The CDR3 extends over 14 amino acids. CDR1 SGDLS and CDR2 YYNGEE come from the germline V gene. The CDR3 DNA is TGTGCCAGCGGCGTAGCGGGAGACACCGGGGAGCTGTTTTTT. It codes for CASGVAGDTGELFF.

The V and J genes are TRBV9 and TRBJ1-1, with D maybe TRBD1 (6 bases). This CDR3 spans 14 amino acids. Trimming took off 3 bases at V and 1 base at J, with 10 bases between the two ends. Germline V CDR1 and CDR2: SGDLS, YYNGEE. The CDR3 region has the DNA TGTGCCAGCAGCGGCGACAGGTGGAACACTGAAGCTTTCTTT. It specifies CASSGDRWNTEAFF.

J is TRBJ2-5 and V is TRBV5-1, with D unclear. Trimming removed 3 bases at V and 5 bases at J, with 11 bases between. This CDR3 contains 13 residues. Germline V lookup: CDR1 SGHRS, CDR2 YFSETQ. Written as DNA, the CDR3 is TGCGCCAGCAGCTCGTCTCTTTTTGAGACCCAGTACTTC. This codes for CASSSSLFETQYF.